This T cell receptor beta chain was sequenced during a study of identical twins. This clonotype was counted between two and nine times. Its antigen remains unidentified. Trimming took off 2 bases at V and 8 bases at J, with 6 bases between the two ends. The V gene's germline CDR1 is LGHNA and CDR2 YNFKEQ. This CDR3 spans 12 amino acids. Study-level results: These conclusions were based on statistical analysis (cross-sectional, not following the same donors).

TCRdb analysed the 5' RACE reads with MiXCR anew, one entry per CDR3 protein. The sample consists of hundreds of thousands of distinct CDR3 sequences, around 8.6% of them appearing once. Another study also made use of these data, one on yellow fever vaccine responses in identical twins.

Sequenced input: PBMCs. This TCR came from a woman under 30 in good health. V is TRBV4-2 and J is TRBJ1-4, with no clear D. The CDR3: CASSQSDEKLFF. The CDR3 region has the DNA TGTGCCAGCAGCCAATCAGACGAAAAACTGTTTTTT.